This T cell receptor beta chain emerged from a study of CD8 T cells in ankylosing spondylitis. One entry per CDR3 protein results from TCRdb running MiXCR on the 5' RACE reads. The sample gives over 150,000 distinct CDR3 sequences, roughly 13% of which show up once; approximately 16% is in the top ten. The CDR3 extends over 16 amino acids. V gave up 5 bases and J gave up 3 bases, with 19 bases separating them. CDR1 and CDR2 from the germline V gene are SEHNR and FQNEAQ (reference sequence). The receptor comes from a male donor with ankylosing spondylitis or in good health (not recorded which). The chain combines TRBV7-9 with TRBJ2-5; tentatively, D is TRBD2 (5 bases). Sample: blood, either unsorted or a sorted T cell fraction (not recorded which). The CDR3 DNA is TGTGCCAGCAGCCCCCGTTCCGGGATGGCGGAAGAGACCCAGTACTTC. This sequence encodes CASSPRSGMAEETQYF.